This TCR beta chain was obtained from a study of blood T cell repertoires in COVID-19. Study-wide context: COVID-19 samples from acute and convalescent phases originated in the United States, Italy and Spain. PBMCs, B-cell-depleted T cells, or T cells provided the cDNA or gDNA that made up the material.

Under the authors' procedure: Estimates of nucleated cell counts were drawn from the amplification of reference gene primers. Clones were sequenced by immunoSEQ multiplex PCR, and TCRdb holds only the in-frame ones, with some missing. The V and J calls and the clone size are those of that table, but D and trimming were determined from the DNA. The table includes a few hundred thousand clones, more than 70% detected once. Germline V gives CDR1 KGHSH, CDR2 LQKENI. The ends lost 3 bases at V and 12 bases at J; junction bases unmatched: 23. The CDR3 is made up of 18 amino acids. The gene calls are TRBV18 and TRBJ2-1; the match to TRBD1 covers 7 bases. Input material: peripheral blood. The source of this sequence is a man older than 75 with acute or convalescent COVID-19. CDR3 sequence (DNA): TGTGCCAGCTCACCCTCTTACGGGGACAGCGCACGCAGGTCGTGGCAGTTCTTC. Translating it yields CASSPSYGDSARRSWQFF.